The next 29 T cell receptor beta chains were all read from a single sample in a study of control samples from healthy donors and cancer patients. Profiled with immunoSEQ multiplex PCR; TCRdb holds only in-frame clones, not every one. The top ten clones hold around 2.2% of a sample with 150,000 or so clones, about 93% of them seen once. The sample consisted of blood. All receptors derive from a man in his fifties or sixties in good health.

This clone appeared once. V and J are TRBV5-1 and TRBJ2-5; the match to TRBD2 covers 11 bases. V lost 0 bases and J lost 5; bases outside the gene matches: 12. Germline V lookup: CDR1 SGHRS, CDR2 YFSETQ. The CDR3 is 18 amino acids. The CDR3 DNA reads as TGCGCCAGCAGCTTGGAAGGTATAGCGGGAGGGCCCGGGGAGACCCAGTACTTC. Amino acid sequence: CASSLEGIAGGPGETQYF.

The chain recombines TRBV5-4 with TRBJ1-1; D may be TRBD1 (6 bases). Between the trimmed V and J ends, which lost 0 bases and 0 bases, there was a span of 9 bases. CDR1 is SGHNT, CDR2 YYREEE, per germline (reference sequence). The CDR3 spans 15 residues. The CDR3 loop is CASSLAGAMNTEAFF. CDR3 DNA: TGTGCCAGCAGCTTGGCGGGGGCCATGAACACTGAAGCTTTCTTT.

This clone has a single count. The genes are TRBV10-3 and TRBJ2-3; the D is unclear. CDR1 ENHRY and CDR2 SYGVKD come from the germline V gene. The germline V and J ends were trimmed by 7 bases and 2 bases, with 10 bases remaining between them. The CDR3 loop spans 13 amino acids. CDR3 sequence reads: CAIKGGATDTQYF. The DNA for the CDR3 is TGTGCCATCAAAGGCGGAGCCACAGATACGCAGTATTTT.

The chain is built from TRBV28 and TRBJ2-3; no clear D gene. CDR1 and CDR2 (germline): MDHEN, SYDVKM. The V end lost 1 base, the J end lost 0 bases, and 5 bases lay between the germline ends. This CDR3 region has 14 residues. The CDR3 spells CASSLYPSTDTQYF. The CDR3 nucleotides read TGTGCCAGCAGTTTATACCCTAGCACAGATACGCAGTATTTT.

This chain joins TRBV25-1 and TRBJ1-2; D gene uncertain. Trimming shortened V by 8 bases and J by 5 bases, and 18 bases separated the two germline ends. The length of the CDR3 is 14 residues. Germline loops: CDR1 MGHDK, CDR2 SYGVNS. The CDR3: CASSPGVAGYGYTF. The CDR3 coding sequence is TGTGCCAGCTCACCTGGGGTTGCTGGATATGGCTACACCTTC.

The chain is built from TRBV7-9 and TRBJ1-1, with TRBD1 identical over 8 bases. The CDR3 is made up of 13 amino acids. In germline, CDR1 is SEHNR, CDR2 FQNEAQ (reference sequence). V dropped 10 bases and J dropped 4; count of bases not matched to a gene: 8. The CDR3 DNA reads as TGTGCCACCCTGGACAGGGTTGTCACTGAAGCTTTCTTT. Encoded protein: CATLDRVVTEAFF.

This clone was observed once. The rearrangement uses TRBV28 and TRBJ1-1; tentative D call: TRBD1 (5 bases). The ends were cut back, 2 bases at V and 1 base at J, with 20 bases in the middle. The CDR3 consists of 18 residues. Germline V gene lookup returns CDR1 MDHEN and CDR2 SYDVKM. The CDR3 spells CASSLVGVQGTGNTEAFF. The CDR3 DNA reads as TGTGCCAGCAGTTTAGTCGGGGTGCAAGGGACCGGGAACACTGAAGCTTTCTTT.

The rearrangement joins TRBV6-5 to TRBJ1-5; the match to TRBD1 covers 7 bases. V shed 7 bases, J shed 6 bases, and the junction held 6 bases outside the gene matches. Germline V lookup: CDR1 MNHEY, CDR2 SVGAGI. The CDR3 covers 13 residues. CDR3 region: CASKAGGGQPQHF. For the CDR3, the DNA is TGTGCCAGCAAAGCAGGGGGGGGTCAGCCCCAGCATTTT.

The rearrangement joins TRBV3-1 (or the pseudogene TRBV3-2) to TRBJ2-7; no clear D. This CDR3 is 12 amino acids long. Looked up from germline, CDR1 is LGHDT and CDR2 is YNNKEL (reference sequence). V gave up 1 base and J gave up 2 bases, with 3 bases separating them. CDR3 in amino acids: CASSQATYEQYF. In DNA, the CDR3 is TGTGCCAGCAGCCAAGCGACCTACGAGCAGTACTTC.

The V call is TRBV4-1, the J call TRBJ2-1; TRBD1 agrees at 9 bases. The V gene end was trimmed by 3 bases and the J gene end by 6 bases; junction bases not matched to a gene: 3. Germline V CDR1 and CDR2: MGHRA, YSYEKL. This CDR3 has 14 amino acids. CDR3: CASSQGQGSNEQFF. CDR3 sequence (DNA): TGCGCCAGCAGCCAGGGACAGGGAAGCAATGAGCAGTTCTTC.

The V gene is TRBV15, the J gene TRBJ1-1, with 7 nucleotides matching TRBD1. Germline assignment: CDR1 LNHNV and CDR2 YYDKDF (reference sequence). The CDR3 extends over 14 amino acids. Losses at the gene ends were 2 bases for V and 1 base for J; bases not matched to a gene: 1. CDR3 loop: CATSRPGGNTEAFF. Here the CDR3 DNA reads TGTGCCACCAGCAGACCAGGGGGGAACACTGAAGCTTTCTTT.

On this clone: The junction differs from germline at one of its ends, possibly a read error. The CDR3 nucleotides are TGTGCTAGCAGCTTAGGGGGGAGTGGCACCGGGGAGCTGTTTTTT. Translated: CASSLGGSGTGELFF. The gene calls are TRBV7-7 and TRBJ2-2, with D possibly being TRBD1 or TRBD2 (6 bases each). CDR1 SSHAT and CDR2 FNYEAQ come from the germline V gene (reference sequence). This CDR3 is 15 amino acids long. Full variable domain (rest looked up from reference TRBV7-7 and TRBJ2-2): GAGVSQSPRYKVTKRGQDVTLRCDPISSHATLYWYQQALGQGPEFLTYFNYEAQPDKSGLPSDRFSAERPEGSISTLTIQRTEQRDSAMYRCASSLGGSGTGELFFGEGSRLTVL.

The chain couples TRBV4-2 to TRBJ1-5; 9 nucleotides align to TRBD1. The CDR3 has 17 amino acids. The germline V gene has CDR1 LGHNA and CDR2 YNFKEQ. The ends lost 0 bases at V and 0 bases at J; junction bases unmatched: 3. The CDR3 DNA reads as TGTGCCAGCAGCCAAGACGGGGACAGGGCTAGCAATCAGCCCCAGCATTTT. It translates to CASSQDGDRASNQPQHF.

The chain uses TRBV27 and TRBJ1-6, with TRBD1 identical over 12 bases. This CDR3 region has 16 residues. CDR1 is MNHEY and CDR2 is SMNVEV in the germline V gene (reference sequence). V gave up 4 bases and J gave up 5 bases; unmatched junction bases: 3. The CDR3 nucleotides are TGTGCCAGCAGTTCCTGGGACAGGGGGCATAATTCACCCCTCCACTTT. Its protein is CASSSWDRGHNSPLHF.

The V and J genes are TRBV29-1 and TRBJ2-2; 7 bases fit TRBD1. This CDR3 contains 13 residues. Losses at the gene ends were 4 bases for V and 5 bases for J; bases not matched to a gene: 4. The germline V gene encodes CDR1 SQVTM and CDR2 ANQGSEA. Here the CDR3 reads CSVARGPTGELFF. CDR3 sequence (DNA): TGCAGCGTTGCAAGGGGGCCTACCGGGGAGCTGTTTTTT.

V is TRBV11-3 and J is TRBJ2-3; no firm D call. In germline, CDR1 is SGHNT, CDR2 YENEEA. This CDR3 spans 13 amino acids. V was pared by 4 bases and J by 2 bases, with 7 bases between. The CDR3 is CASSSTFTDTQYF. CDR3 in DNA: TGTGCCAGCAGCTCGACTTTCACAGATACGCAGTATTTT.

The chain carries TRBV5-1 and TRBJ2-5, with 9 bases aligning to TRBD2. Per germline, CDR1 SGHRS and CDR2 YFSETQ. V was clipped by 4 bases and J by 4 bases; unmatched bases: 14. The CDR3 spans 17 residues. The CDR3 protein is CASSLRGAGGRGETQYF. In DNA form, the CDR3 reads TGCGCCAGCAGCCTTCGAGGCGCGGGAGGGCGTGGAGAGACCCAGTACTTC.

The CDR3 is CASSSPVGNTIYF. The CDR3 DNA reads as TGTGCCAGCAGTTCCCCGGTTGGAAACACCATATATTTT. The genes are TRBV12-3 or TRBV12-4 and TRBJ1-3; D remains ambiguous. The CDR3 totals 13 residues. Trimming took 4 bases from V and 3 from J, leaving 7 bases between them.

V is TRBV18 and J is TRBJ2-3; D unclear. V was trimmed by 0 bases and J by 2 bases, leaving 3 bases between them. Germline V gene lookup returns CDR1 KGHSH and CDR2 LQKENI. This CDR3 is 13 amino acids long. This chain's CDR3 is CASSPPLTDTQYF. CDR3 nucleotide sequence: TGTGCCAGCTCACCACCGCTCACAGATACGCAGTATTTT.

This sequence joins TRBV5-1 and TRBJ2-2; 10 nucleotides align to TRBD1. The germline gives CDR1 SGHRS, CDR2 YFSETQ. The V segment lost 5 bases and the J segment 5 bases; nucleotides outside the gene matches: 9. The CDR3 is 16 residues long. CDR3 nucleotide sequence: TGCGCCAGCAGTCTGGGAGGGACAGGGGCGACCGGGGAGCTGTTTTTT. Its protein is CASSLGGTGATGELFF.

The chain combines TRBV27 with TRBJ2-2; the D is unclear. The germline CDR1 and CDR2 sequences are MNHEY and SMNVEV (reference sequence). V lost 1 base, J lost 7 bases, and 16 bases lay in between. This CDR3 is 16 amino acids long. For the CDR3, the DNA is TGTGCCAGCAGTTTATATTGGGGTGTTAGCAGCGGGGAGCTGTTTTTT. It is translated as CASSLYWGVSSGELFF.

The rearrangement joins TRBV6-5 to TRBJ2-2; the match to TRBD2 covers 7 bases. J was trimmed by 4 bases and V by 7 bases; bases with no gene match: 3. Germline-derived CDR1 and CDR2 are MNHEY and SVGAGI. This CDR3 comprises 13 residues. CDR3 loop: CASKAGFTGELFF. The CDR3 nucleotides read TGTGCCAGCAAAGCGGGATTCACCGGGGAGCTGTTTTTT.

The DNA of the CDR3 is TGTGCCAGCAGCCTGTTTATAAGCTCCTACAATGAGCAGTTCTTC. Translation gives CASSLFISSYNEQFF. V gene TRBV14 combines with J gene TRBJ2-1; no clear D. Trimming removed 4 bases at V and 0 bases at J, with 10 bases between. There are 15 residues in the CDR3. CDR1 is SGHDN, CDR2 FVKESK, per germline.

The V call is TRBV19, the J call TRBJ1-1, with a weak D call TRBD1 (6 bases). The CDR3 length is 13 residues. V was trimmed by 1 base and J by 7 bases, leaving 10 bases between them. Germline assignment: CDR1 LNHDA and CDR2 SQIVND (reference sequence). CDR3 protein: CASSIVGHDEAFF. The CDR3 coding sequence is TGTGCCAGTAGTATAGTGGGACATGATGAAGCTTTCTTT.

V usage is TRBV19 and J usage is TRBJ1-2, with TRBD1 matching 9 bases. The CDR3 consists of 14 residues. Germline V lookup: CDR1 LNHDA, CDR2 SQIVND (reference sequence). V shed 5 bases and J 5 bases; nucleotides not matched to a gene: 6. As DNA, the CDR3 is TGTGCCAGTAGTGAACAGGGGGCCGGGTATGGCTACACCTTC. Translated: CASSEQGAGYGYTF.

The chain employs TRBV4-2 and TRBJ2-1; D call uncertain. Trimming shortened V by 0 bases and J by 0 bases, and 3 bases separated the two germline ends. The CDR3 length is 14 residues. In germline, CDR1 is LGHNA, CDR2 YNFKEQ. This CDR3 reads CASSQESSYNEQFF. CDR3 DNA sequence: TGTGCCAGCAGCCAAGAAAGCTCCTACAATGAGCAGTTCTTC.

The CDR3 here is CASSPGQGFEKLFF. As DNA, the CDR3 is TGTGCCAGCAGTCCAGGACAGGGTTTTGAAAAACTGTTTTTT. The rearrangement links TRBV27 to TRBJ1-4; TRBD1 aligns across 8 bases. Germline-derived CDR1 and CDR2 are MNHEY and SMNVEV (reference sequence). The CDR3 covers 14 residues. With V trimmed by 5 bases and J by 7 bases, 6 bases remained unmatched.

This clone occurred a few times. The chain carries TRBV11-2 and TRBJ1-1; TRBD1 matches 8 bases. Germline-derived CDR1 and CDR2 are SGHAT and FQNNGV. CDR3 size: 14 residues. J lost 1 base, V lost 7 bases, and 5 bases had no gene match. CDR3 sequence: CASTGQGSNTEAFF. CDR3 bases: TGTGCCAGCACTGGACAGGGCTCGAACACTGAAGCTTTCTTT. Based on the CDR3 plus reference TRBV11-2 and TRBJ1-1, the full variable domain is EAGVAQSPRYKIIEKRQSVAFWCNPISGHATLYWYQQILGQGPKLLIQFQNNGVVDDSQLPKDRFSAERLKGVDSTLKIQPAKLEDSAVYLCASTGQGSNTEAFFGQGTRLTVV.

This clone was detected a few times. CDR3: CASSEGPGGTDTQYF. CDR3 DNA sequence: TGTGCCAGCAGTGAAGGACCAGGGGGCACAGATACGCAGTATTTT. V is TRBV6-4 and J is TRBJ2-3; possible D gene TRBD1, 6 bases. With 3 bases removed from V and 1 base from J, the gap between germline ends came to 11 bases. The germline CDR1 and CDR2 sequences are MRHNA and SNTAGT. This CDR3 is 15 amino acids long.